The 30 T cell receptor beta chains given below trace back to one sample, sequenced in a study of OX40 agonist ivuxolimab in advanced cancers. Assay: immunoSEQ multiplex PCR; the TCRdb copy retains only in-frame clones and omits some. The sample contains fewer than 140,000 clones, over 75% of which appear only once. Sequences were derived from CD4+ or CD8+ T cells sorted from blood, sampled in a trial of the OX40 agonist ivuxolimab. The source is an adult with an advanced solid tumor such as melanoma, head and neck, liver or kidney cancer.

V is TRBV27 and J is TRBJ2-1; 10 positions agree with TRBD2. Per the germline V gene, CDR1 is MNHEY and CDR2 is SMNVEV (reference sequence). This CDR3 region has 17 residues. The ends lost 2 bases at V and 9 bases at J; junction bases unmatched: 13. The chain's CDR3 is CASSLPRTSGDPGEQFF. The CDR3 region has the DNA TGTGCCAGCAGTTTACCCAGGACTAGCGGCGATCCGGGTGAGCAGTTCTTC.

The rearrangement uses TRBV7-9 and TRBJ2-6; D gene ambiguous. Germline CDR1 is SEHNR and CDR2 is FQNEAQ (reference sequence). The CDR3 has 18 residues. Trimming cost V 0 bases and J 0 bases, with 12 bases left between them. The CDR3: CASSLALIQFSGANVLTF. DNA of the CDR3: TGTGCCAGCAGCTTAGCGCTTATTCAATTCTCTGGGGCCAACGTCCTGACTTTC.

The chain carries TRBV5-1 and TRBJ1-2, with 9 bases aligning to TRBD1. Germline V CDR1 and CDR2: SGHRS, YFSETQ. This CDR3 spans 15 amino acids. J gave up 4 bases and V 0 bases, and 4 bases lay outside the gene matches. As DNA, the CDR3 is TGCGCCAGCAGCTTGGGACAGGGGGAGAGCTATGGCTACACCTTC. As protein: CASSLGQGESYGYTF.

V usage is TRBV28 and J usage is TRBJ2-6, with 7 bases matching TRBD1. The CDR3 contains 15 residues. CDR1 is MDHEN and CDR2 is SYDVKM in the germline V gene. With 6 bases clipped from V and 1 base from J, the junction kept 3 bases outside the gene matches. This chain's CDR3 is CASSLTGSGANVLTF. The CDR3 nucleotides are TGTGCCAGCAGCCTGACAGGGTCTGGGGCCAACGTCCTGACTTTC. The full variable domain, in which reference TRBV28 and TRBJ2-6 provide the parts outside the CDR3, is DVKVTQSSRYLVKRTGEKVFLECVQDMDHENMFWYRQDPGLGLRLIYFSYDVKMKEKGDIPEGYSVSREKKERFSLILESASTNQTSMYLCASSLTGSGANVLTFGAGSRLTVL.

This chain links TRBV7-2 with TRBJ2-3; 7 bases fit TRBD2. Losses at the gene ends were 5 bases for V and 1 base for J; bases not matched to a gene: 6. CDR3 length: 15 amino acids. CDR1 and CDR2 from the germline V gene are SGHTA and FQGNSA. CDR3 nucleotides: TGTGCCAGCAGCCCAGCGGGGCTGGGCACAGATACGCAGTATTTT. Translating it yields CASSPAGLGTDTQYF.

The chain recombines TRBV6-6 with TRBJ1-6; possible D gene TRBD1, 5 bases. This CDR3 has 16 amino acids. Deletions cut 5 bases from V and 8 bases from J, with 19 bases between. Germline assignment: CDR1 MNHNY and CDR2 SVGAGI (reference sequence). The CDR3 here is CASSPSSSRADSPLHF. The CDR3 DNA reads as TGTGCCAGCAGTCCCTCCTCGAGCAGGGCAGATTCACCCCTCCACTTT.

The count of this clone is one. The rearrangement links TRBV30 to TRBJ2-3, with D maybe TRBD2 (5 bases). Germline values: CDR1 GTSNPN, CDR2 SVGIG (reference sequence). This CDR3 is 12 amino acids long. The V end was cut by 2 bases, the J end by 9 bases, with 12 bases between. CDR3 coding DNA: TGTGCCTGGAGTTCTCCTACGGGGACGCAGTATTTT. Its protein product is CAWSSPTGTQYF.

The chain couples TRBV10-3 to TRBJ1-1; D may be TRBD1 (6 bases). The CDR3 is 14 amino acids. V dropped 6 bases and J dropped 1 base, with 12 bases sitting between them. The germline V gene encodes CDR1 ENHRY and CDR2 SYGVKD. DNA of the CDR3: TGTGCCATCAGAAGACAGGACCAGAACACTGAAGCTTTCTTT. Translated: CAIRRQDQNTEAFF.

This chain joins TRBV6-6 and TRBJ1-4, with D possibly being TRBD1 (6 bases). This CDR3 is 14 amino acids long. Trimming removed 5 bases from V and 6 bases from J, with 13 bases in between. CDR1 is MNHNY, CDR2 SVGAGI, per germline (reference sequence). Here the CDR3 reads CASSPGTLYEKLFF. DNA for the CDR3: TGTGCCAGCAGTCCCGGGACACTTTATGAAAAACTGTTTTTT.

The chain joins TRBV19 to TRBJ1-5; weak D call: TRBD1 (5 bases). This CDR3 is built from 14 residues. CDR1 is LNHDA, CDR2 SQIVND, per germline (reference sequence). V lost 4 bases and J lost 7, with 14 bases in between. Written as DNA, the CDR3 is TGTGCCAGTAGTAGGCAGTTCAGGGACCAGCCCCAGCATTTT. It specifies CASSRQFRDQPQHF.

V usage is TRBV11-2 and J usage is TRBJ2-7; the D gene could be TRBD1 or TRBD2 (6 bases each). V shed 8 bases and J shed 3 bases, with 14 bases lying between them. This CDR3 is built from 13 residues. The germline CDR1 and CDR2 sequences are SGHAT and FQNNGV. CDR3 sequence (DNA): TGTGCCAGCGGGTCACAGGGAGGCTACGAGCAGTACTTC. Protein product: CASGSQGGYEQYF.

The rearrangement links TRBV5-1 to TRBJ2-7; no firm D call. Germline V CDR1 and CDR2: SGHRS, YFSETQ. The CDR3 extends over 13 amino acids. Trimming stripped 2 bases from V and 3 bases from J, with 9 bases between. CDR3 sequence (DNA): TGCGCCAGCAGCTTCCTACAGAACTACGAGCAGTACTTC. Its protein is CASSFLQNYEQYF. Full variable domain (remainder filled in from reference TRBV5-1 and TRBJ2-7): KAGVTQTPRYLIKTRGQQVTLSCSPISGHRSVSWYQQTPGQGLQFLFEYFSETQRNKGNFPGRFSGRQFSNSRSEMNVSTLELGDSALYLCASSFLQNYEQYFGPGTRLTVT.

This chain connects TRBV4-2 to TRBJ1-2; D gene unclear. The CDR3 runs 13 residues. Germline V gene lookup returns CDR1 LGHNA and CDR2 YNFKEQ. The V end lost 0 bases, the J end lost 0 bases, and 2 bases lay between the germline ends. The CDR3 reads CASSQDTNYGYTF. The DNA of the CDR3 is TGTGCCAGCAGCCAAGACACTAACTATGGCTACACCTTC.

J is TRBJ1-2 and V is TRBV10-3; D not certain. Germline assignment: CDR1 ENHRY and CDR2 SYGVKD. CDR3 length: 13 amino acids. V was clipped by 0 bases and J by 2 bases, with 4 bases between them. The CDR3 DNA reads TGTGCCATCAGTGAGTCAGTCAACTATGGCTACACCTTC. It yields the protein CAISESVNYGYTF.

V usage is TRBV19 and J usage is TRBJ1-4; 7 bases match TRBD1. The CDR3 spans 16 residues. V dropped 6 bases and J dropped 0; count of bases not matched to a gene: 7. Germline V gives CDR1 LNHDA, CDR2 SQIVND (reference sequence). CDR3 amino acids: CASSDNRGATNEKLFF. CDR3 in DNA: TGTGCCAGTAGCGACAACAGGGGTGCAACTAATGAAAAACTGTTTTTT. Drawing the rest from reference TRBV19 and TRBJ1-4, the complete variable domain is DGGITQSPKYLFRKEGQNVTLSCEQNLNHDAMYWYRQDPGQGLRLIYYSQIVNDFQKGDIAEGYSVSREKKESFPLTVTSAQKNPTAFYLCASSDNRGATNEKLFFGSGTQLSVL.

The V call is TRBV27, the J call TRBJ1-2; D gene unclear. Germline CDR1 reads MNHEY; CDR2 reads SMNVEV (reference sequence). The V gene lost 1 base and the J gene lost 2 bases, with 5 bases spanning the gap. This CDR3 is built from 13 residues. The CDR3 DNA reads as TGTGCCAGCAGTTTATTGGGGAACTATGGCTACACCTTC. It is translated as CASSLLGNYGYTF.

CDR3 in DNA: TGTGCCAGCAGCTCCTCCGGGGGCCGGGGCTACACCTTC. This gives the protein CASSSSGGRGYTF. The rearrangement uses TRBV7-2 and TRBJ1-2; D may be TRBD1 (6 bases). Germline loops: CDR1 SGHTA, CDR2 FQGNSA. The CDR3 contains 13 residues. V was clipped by 4 bases and J by 8 bases, with 14 bases between them. Filled out from reference TRBV7-2 and TRBJ1-2, the complete variable domain reads GAGVSQSPSNKVTEKGKDVELRCDPISGHTALYWYRQSLGQGLEFLIYFQGNSAPDKSGLPSDRFSAERTGGSVSTLTIQRTQQEDSAVYLCASSSSGGRGYTFGSGTRLTVV.

V gene TRBV7-2 combines with J gene TRBJ2-3; 9 nucleotides align to TRBD2. The J segment lost 2 bases and the V segment lost 5 bases, leaving 5 bases of the junction unmatched. There are 15 residues in the CDR3. Germline V gene data show CDR1 as SGHTA and CDR2 as FQGNSA. CDR3 coding DNA: TGTGCCAGCAGCCTTAGCGGGGGCGTCACAGATACGCAGTATTTT. It encodes CASSLSGGVTDTQYF. The full variable domain, rest sourced from reference TRBV7-2 and TRBJ2-3, is GAGVSQSPSNKVTEKGKDVELRCDPISGHTALYWYRQSLGQGLEFLIYFQGNSAPDKSGLPSDRFSAERTGGSVSTLTIQRTQQEDSAVYLCASSLSGGVTDTQYFGPGTRLTVL.

CDR3 amino acids: CASSLAVGLWHTF. Written as DNA, the CDR3 is TGTGCCAGCAGTTTAGCCGTAGGATTATGGCACACCTTC. V and J are TRBV6-5 and TRBJ1-2; D gene ambiguous. V was pared by 4 bases and J by 12 bases, with 18 bases between. Germline CDR1 reads MNHEY; CDR2 reads SVGAGI. This CDR3 has 13 residues.

V gene TRBV9 combines with J gene TRBJ2-7; TRBD1 aligns across 9 bases. V was pared by 3 bases and J by 2 bases, with 6 bases of the junction left unmatched. Germline loops: CDR1 SGDLS, CDR2 YYNGEE. The CDR3 length is 15 residues. CDR3 protein: CASSARDRDTYEQYF. The CDR3 bases are TGTGCCAGCAGCGCCCGGGACAGGGATACCTACGAGCAGTACTTC.

The V and J genes are TRBV11-2 and TRBJ2-3; D remains unclear. The V and J ends lost 2 bases and 6 bases respectively, with 15 bases between them. The germline gives CDR1 SGHAT, CDR2 FQNNGV. The CDR3 has 15 residues. The CDR3 DNA reads TGTGCCAGCAGCTTAACCGTGGCCGACTTTGATACGCAGTATTTT. Translated, it gives CASSLTVADFDTQYF.

The chain recombines TRBV28 with TRBJ1-2, with 8 bases aligning to TRBD1. This CDR3 is built from 14 residues. V gave up 7 bases and J gave up 2 bases; unmatched junction bases: 6. The germline gives CDR1 MDHEN, CDR2 SYDVKM. This CDR3 reads CASTYGQGNYGYTF. CDR3 coding DNA: TGTGCCAGCACCTACGGACAGGGAAACTATGGCTACACCTTC.

The genes are TRBV2 and TRBJ1-2; no definite D call. With 8 bases removed from V and 8 bases from J, the gap between germline ends came to 15 bases. This CDR3 region has 12 residues. The V gene's germline CDR1 is SNHLY and CDR2 FYNNEI. The DNA of the CDR3 is TGTGCCAGCTCCCTGGCCGGAAGAGGCTACACCTTC. Its translation: CASSLAGRGYTF.

This chain joins TRBV25-1 and TRBJ1-1; 8 bases line up with TRBD1. The J segment lost 4 bases and the V segment lost 4 bases, leaving 8 bases of the junction unmatched. The CDR3 loop spans 15 amino acids. Germline CDR1 reads MGHDK; CDR2 reads SYGVNS. DNA for the CDR3: TGTGCCAGCAGTGGGGAAAGACAGGGGAGCACTGAAGCTTTCTTT. Translation gives CASSGERQGSTEAFF. Full variable domain (rest looked up from reference TRBV25-1 and TRBJ1-1): EADIYQTPRYLVIGTGKKITLECSQTMGHDKMYWYQQDPGMELHLIHYSYGVNSTEKGDLSSESTVSRIRTEHFPLTLESARPSHTSQYLCASSGERQGSTEAFFGQGTRLTVV.

V and J are TRBV6-5 and TRBJ1-5; D not resolved. This CDR3 has 14 residues. Germline lookup yields CDR1 MNHEY and CDR2 SVGAGI. Trimming removed 5 bases from V and 3 bases from J, with 11 bases in between. The CDR3 DNA follows: TGTGCCAGCAGTCGTAGAGGAGACAATCAGCCCCAGCATTTT. It specifies CASSRRGDNQPQHF.

V usage is TRBV27 and J usage is TRBJ1-1; D is possibly TRBD1 (5 bases). The CDR3 is made up of 16 amino acids. Per the germline V gene, CDR1 is MNHEY and CDR2 is SMNVEV (reference sequence). V lost 0 bases and J 0 bases, leaving 11 bases between the germline ends. The CDR3 sequence: CASSLSYGAVNTEAFF. The CDR3 DNA is TGTGCCAGCAGTTTATCGTACGGGGCGGTGAACACTGAAGCTTTCTTT.

This clone was detected a few times. This chain joins TRBV20-1 and TRBJ1-5; D not resolved. The CDR3 sequence is 11 residues long. Trimming removed 4 bases from V and 11 bases from J, with 12 bases in between. Per the germline V gene, CDR1 is DFQATT and CDR2 is SNEGSKA (reference sequence). The DNA of the CDR3 is TGCAGTGCTACTGTCGCCAGCACCCAGCATTTT. Its protein is CSATVASTQHF.

The CDR3 DNA follows: TGTGCCAGCTCACAAACGGACAGGGCCTACGAGCAGTACTTC. Its translation: CASSQTDRAYEQYF. The rearrangement joins TRBV18 to TRBJ2-7; TRBD1 agrees at 8 bases. The CDR3 has 14 amino acids. Germline trimming cut 4 bases from V and 2 bases from J; bases unmatched to any gene: 4. Germline loops: CDR1 KGHSH, CDR2 LQKENI.

The chain carries TRBV6-1 and TRBJ1-5; D gene ambiguous. Deletions cut 4 bases from V and 0 bases from J, with 1 base between. The CDR3 extends over 12 amino acids. Germline CDR1 is MNHNS and CDR2 is SASEGT. The DNA for the CDR3 is TGTGCCAGCAGTGGTAGCAATCAGCCCCAGCATTTT. Translated, it gives CASSGSNQPQHF.

The rearrangement links TRBV7-2 to TRBJ1-6, with TRBD1 matching over 10 bases. This CDR3 contains 15 residues. Looked up from germline, CDR1 is SGHTA and CDR2 is FQGNSA. With 6 bases clipped from V and 8 bases from J, the junction kept 7 bases outside the gene matches. This CDR3 is CASRPGQGQYSPLHF. Here the CDR3 DNA reads TGTGCCAGCAGGCCGGGACAGGGGCAATATTCACCCCTCCACTTT.